This is a list of T cell receptor beta chains from one sample in a study of shared clonotypes between healthy human individuals. Assay used: immunoSEQ multiplex PCR; TCRdb lists only in-frame clones, some missing. The data contain approximately 2,200,000 clones, just over 90% of them singletons. Material for sequencing was naive CD8+ T cells from PBMCs. The receptors originated from a man younger than 30 in good health. Some clones in this sample may be carry-over from other donors' samples. Each CDR3 is given with its conserved first and last residue.

J gene: TRBJ1-2
V gene: TRBV28
CDR3 protein: CASSLQGTGYGYTF

J gene: TRBJ2-7
V gene: TRBV7-9
CDR3 protein: CASSYPGQGYEQYF

J gene: TRBJ2-7
V gene: TRBV5-6
CDR3 protein: CASSLLGEGISYEQYF

J gene: TRBJ2-1
V gene: TRBV7-8
CDR3 protein: CASSRGLRSGGAYNEQFF

J gene: TRBJ2-2
V gene: TRBV7-2
CDR3 protein: CASSPRENTGELFF

J gene: TRBJ1-5
V gene: TRBV6-5
CDR3 protein: CASSYDRGGQPQHF

J gene: TRBJ2-7
V gene: TRBV6-5
CDR3 protein: CASSFSGQGTYEQYF

J gene: TRBJ1-5
V gene: TRBV9
CDR3 protein: CASSVEGRSNQPQHF

J gene: TRBJ1-1
V gene: TRBV5-1
CDR3 protein: CASSWGQLNTEAFF

J gene: TRBJ1-2
V gene: TRBV27
CDR3 protein: CASSLGHSSGYTF

J gene: TRBJ1-5
V gene: TRBV15
CDR3 protein: CATSRDGGPNQPQHF

J gene: TRBJ2-7
V gene: TRBV30
CDR3 protein: CAWSYLADSYEQYF

J gene: TRBJ1-2
V gene: TRBV27
CDR3 protein: CASSPLDSPLNYGYTF

J gene: TRBJ2-7
V gene: TRBV19
CDR3 protein: CASRARVGNYEQYF

J gene: TRBJ2-7
V gene: TRBV15
CDR3 protein: CATSIGTGPIYEQYF

J gene: TRBJ1-2
V gene: TRBV11-2
CDR3 protein: CASSLISGATNYGYTF

J gene: TRBJ2-7
V gene: TRBV27
CDR3 protein: CASSLSGGAGSYEQYF

J gene: TRBJ2-7
V gene: TRBV28
CDR3 protein: CASRGTGRTPYEQYF